What follows are 30 T cell receptor beta chains derived from one specimen sequenced in a study of blood T cell repertoires in COVID-19. The repertoire was sequenced with immunoSEQ multiplex PCR; TCRdb's copy has only in-frame clones and lacks some. This sample has under 300,000 clones; 86% occur once, and the top ten carry around 12%. The sequencing input was peripheral blood. These TCRs come from a man older than 75 with acute or convalescent COVID-19.

V and J are TRBV7-2 and TRBJ2-5; possible D gene TRBD2, 5 bases. Trimming removed 0 bases from V and 5 bases from J, with 13 bases in between. This CDR3 comprises 15 residues. In germline, CDR1 is SGHTA, CDR2 FQGNSA. CDR3 amino acids: CASSLAGIQRETQYF. CDR3 DNA: TGTGCCAGCAGCTTAGCGGGGATCCAGCGGGAGACCCAGTACTTC.

The chain carries TRBV6-5 and TRBJ2-5, with 8 bases fitting TRBD2. The J segment lost 3 bases and the V segment lost 0 bases, leaving 6 bases of the junction unmatched. CDR3 length: 16 residues. Looked up from germline, CDR1 is MNHEY and CDR2 is SVGAGI. CDR3: CASSYSSRGGKETQYF. Written as DNA, the CDR3 is TGTGCCAGCAGTTACTCCTCTCGGGGGGGGAAAGAGACCCAGTACTTC.

CDR3 nucleotides: TGTGCCAGCAGTTCCGGGACAGGGTATTTACCCCTCCACTTT. Residues: CASSSGTGYLPLHF. V is TRBV27 and J is TRBJ1-6; 9 nucleotides align to TRBD1. After removal of 4 bases from V and 12 bases from J, the junction contained 7 bases not matched to a gene. The CDR3 has 14 amino acids. CDR1 is MNHEY and CDR2 is SMNVEV in the germline V gene (reference sequence).

The J gene is TRBJ2-7, the V gene TRBV10-3; possibly TRBD2 for D (6 bases). The CDR3 is made up of 10 amino acids. V was clipped by 10 bases and J by 4 bases, with 8 bases between them. Germline V CDR1 and CDR2: ENHRY, SYGVKD. The CDR3, as DNA: TGTGCCACGGGGGAGTACGAGCAGTACTTC. It specifies CATGEYEQYF.

In DNA, the CDR3 is TGTGCCAGCAGCCGGGACAGGGGGGACAATCAGCCCCAGCATTTT. Protein product: CASSRDRGDNQPQHF. The chain couples TRBV7-2 to TRBJ1-5; 11 nucleotides match TRBD1. Germline CDR1 reads SGHTA; CDR2 reads FQGNSA. Trimming took 5 bases from V and 3 from J; bases not matched to a gene: 3. This CDR3 is built from 15 residues. Full variable domain (outside the CDR3, taken from reference TRBV7-2 and TRBJ1-5): GAGVSQSPSNKVTEKGKDVELRCDPISGHTALYWYRQSLGQGLEFLIYFQGNSAPDKSGLPSDRFSAERTGGSVSTLTIQRTQQEDSAVYLCASSRDRGDNQPQHFGDGTRLSIL.

This clone showed up just once. The rearrangement joins TRBV2 to TRBJ2-5; 16 bases are a match to TRBD2. V lost 7 bases and J lost 4; bases outside the gene matches: 6. The CDR3 length is 16 residues. Per germline, CDR1 SNHLY and CDR2 FYNNEI. The CDR3 bases are TGTGCCAGCACTGGGACTAGCGGGGGGGCGGGAGAGACCCAGTACTTC. Translating it yields CASTGTSGGAGETQYF.

The chain combines TRBV20-1 with TRBJ2-7; the match to TRBD2 covers 10 bases. V lost 3 bases to trimming and J lost 3 bases; unmatched junction nucleotides: 17. This CDR3 contains 18 residues. Germline assignment: CDR1 DFQATT and CDR2 SNEGSKA (reference sequence). Written as DNA, the CDR3 is TGCAGTGCTAGTAAGCAACGGACTAGCGGACCCTGGGGCTACGAGCAGTACTTC. Residues: CSASKQRTSGPWGYEQYF.

The genes are TRBV5-5 and TRBJ1-2; D is unclear. V was shortened by 4 bases and J by 10 bases, with 17 bases between the two germline ends. Germline CDR1 and CDR2: SGHKS and YYEKEE (reference sequence). This CDR3 is built from 13 residues. CDR3 coding DNA: TGTGCCAGCAGCCCAGTCGGAGGGTTGAACTACACCTTC. This sequence encodes CASSPVGGLNYTF. The whole variable domain, filled in from reference TRBV5-5 and TRBJ1-2, reads DAGVTQSPTHLIKTRGQQVTLRCSPISGHKSVSWYQQVLGQGPQFIFQYYEKEERGRGNFPDRFSARQFPNYSSELNVNALLLGDSALYLCASSPVGGLNYTFGSGTRLTVV.

The chain uses TRBV4-1 and TRBJ2-5; D may be TRBD2 (7 bases). CDR1 is MGHRA, CDR2 YSYEKL, per germline. CDR3 length: 16 amino acids. Trimming stripped 6 bases from V and 2 bases from J, with 19 bases between. The CDR3 here is CASSLTTGGGQETQYF. The DNA for the CDR3 is TGCGCCAGCAGTCTAACGACGGGGGGCGGGCAAGAGACCCAGTACTTC.

The rearrangement links TRBV5-1 to TRBJ2-7, with TRBD2 identical over 10 bases. Unmatched junction bases numbered 12, after V lost 0 bases and J lost 6 bases. Germline values: CDR1 SGHRS, CDR2 YFSETQ. This CDR3 region has 17 residues. In DNA, the CDR3 is TGCGCCAGCAGCTTGGTCACGGGACTAGCGACACTCTCCGAGCAGTACTTC. It encodes CASSLVTGLATLSEQYF.

This chain uses TRBV11-3 with TRBJ2-3; 8 bases fit TRBD1. The J segment lost 5 bases and the V segment lost 5 bases, leaving 6 bases of the junction unmatched. Germline loops: CDR1 SGHNT, CDR2 YENEEA. The CDR3 is 14 amino acids. The CDR3 DNA sequence: TGTGCCAGCAGCATTGGGACAGGAAGAGATACGCAGTATTTT. Translation gives CASSIGTGRDTQYF.

The rearrangement uses TRBV3-1 (or the pseudogene TRBV3-2) and TRBJ2-1; TRBD2 matches at 7 bases. CDR1 is LGHDT and CDR2 is YNNKEL in the germline V gene (reference sequence). The CDR3 contains 17 residues. With 4 bases clipped from V and 1 base from J, the junction kept 10 bases outside the gene matches. CDR3 coding DNA: TGTGCCAGCAGCCGCGCTCCTCTACTAGCGTCCTACAATGAGCAGTTCTTC. Translation: CASSRAPLLASYNEQFF.

CDR3: CSVAKGTGASYEQYF. CDR3 nucleotides: TGCAGCGTCGCAAAGGGGACAGGGGCCTCCTACGAGCAGTACTTC. The chain combines TRBV29-1 with TRBJ2-7, with 10 nucleotides matching TRBD1. Germline lookup yields CDR1 SQVTM and CDR2 ANQGSEA. V shed 6 bases and J 0 bases; nucleotides not matched to a gene: 8. The CDR3 has 15 amino acids.

This clone was observed a few times. The chain carries TRBV7-8 and TRBJ1-2, with D possibly matching TRBD1 (6 bases). Looked up from germline, CDR1 is SGHVS and CDR2 is FQNEAQ. The CDR3 runs to 15 residues. V was trimmed by 1 base and J by 0 bases, leaving 9 bases between them. Written as DNA, the CDR3 is TGTGCCAGCAGCTTAGGGCAGGGGTCTAACTATGGCTACACCTTC. Protein sequence: CASSLGQGSNYGYTF.

CDR3 bases: TGTGCCAGCAGCCCTTCCGGGACATTGAGGAATCAGCCCCAGCATTTT. Translation: CASSPSGTLRNQPQHF. This chain links TRBV3-1 (or the pseudogene TRBV3-2) with TRBJ1-5, with TRBD1 as a possible D gene (6 bases). The CDR3 spans 16 residues. Germline CDR1 LGHDT, CDR2 YNNKEL (reference sequence). V dropped 4 bases and J dropped 4 bases, with 17 bases sitting between them.

V usage is TRBV7-9 and J usage is TRBJ2-2; 7 bases agree with TRBD1. This CDR3 is built from 16 residues. CDR1 and CDR2 (germline): SEHNR, FQNEAQ (reference sequence). Trimming took 5 bases from V and 7 from J; bases not matched to a gene: 13. Here the CDR3 reads CASSQAATGKGGELFF. CDR3 nucleotides: TGTGCCAGCAGCCAAGCCGCGACAGGGAAGGGCGGGGAGCTGTTTTTT.

This sequence joins TRBV19 and TRBJ1-5; TRBD1 matches at 11 bases. This CDR3 region has 15 residues. The ends lost 7 bases at V and 6 bases at J; junction bases unmatched: 8. Germline values: CDR1 LNHDA, CDR2 SQIVND (reference sequence). This CDR3 reads CASTADRGRLQPQHF. CDR3 nucleotides: TGTGCCAGTACCGCGGACAGGGGGCGACTTCAGCCCCAGCATTTT.

The J gene is TRBJ1-5, the V gene TRBV15, with 9 positions matching TRBD1. Germline V lookup: CDR1 LNHNV, CDR2 YYDKDF (reference sequence). The CDR3 has 15 residues. J gave up 6 bases and V 0 bases, and 3 bases lay outside the gene matches. CDR3 in amino acids: CATSRDPTGGQPQHF. The CDR3 DNA is TGTGCCACCAGCAGAGATCCGACAGGGGGTCAGCCCCAGCATTTT.

The V and J genes are TRBV24-1 and TRBJ2-3; tentative D call: TRBD1 (8 bases). Germline V CDR1 and CDR2: KGHDR, SFDVKD. This CDR3 spans 14 amino acids. V was pared by 4 bases and J by 8 bases, with 15 bases between. The CDR3 region is CATSDRQGRGTQYF. In DNA form, the CDR3 reads TGTGCCACCAGTGACCGACAGGGGAGGGGTACGCAGTATTTT.

V gene TRBV20-1 combines with J gene TRBJ2-5, with TRBD2 matching over 7 bases. CDR3 size: 15 residues. CDR1 is DFQATT and CDR2 is SNEGSKA in the germline V gene (reference sequence). V dropped 3 bases and J dropped 4; count of bases not matched to a gene: 11. The DNA for the CDR3 is TGCAGTGCTAGTGATGGGGGAGGGCCGGGAGAGACCCAGTACTTC. Protein: CSASDGGGPGETQYF.

The chain couples TRBV18 to TRBJ1-1; 7 bases match TRBD1. With V trimmed by 4 bases and J by 4 bases, 15 bases remained unmatched. The CDR3 contains 17 residues. CDR1 and CDR2 from the germline V gene are KGHSH and LQKENI. The CDR3 region has the DNA TGTGCCAGCTCACTCACGATTACACAGGGGTGGAGCACTGAAGCTTTCTTT. This encodes CASSLTITQGWSTEAFF.

This clone was counted between two and nine times. This rearrangement joins TRBV7-2 to TRBJ2-1; 13 nucleotides align to TRBD2. Losses at the gene ends were 5 bases for V and 0 bases for J; bases not matched to a gene: 7. The germline gives CDR1 SGHTA, CDR2 FQGNSA. The CDR3 is made up of 18 amino acids. CDR3 region: CASSGGTSGVSSYNEQFF. CDR3 sequence (DNA): TGTGCCAGCAGCGGCGGGACTAGCGGGGTTAGCTCCTACAATGAGCAGTTCTTC.

The rearrangement links TRBV3-1 (or the pseudogene TRBV3-2) to TRBJ2-1; D may be TRBD1 (5 bases). The V gene lost 6 bases and the J gene lost 9 bases, with 18 bases spanning the gap. Germline V gene lookup returns CDR1 LGHDT and CDR2 YNNKEL (reference sequence). The CDR3 runs to 14 residues. The CDR3 loop is CASRLDQGMGEQFF. DNA of the CDR3: TGTGCCAGCAGGCTAGACCAGGGCATGGGTGAGCAGTTCTTC.

This chain links TRBV27 with TRBJ2-7, with 10 bases identical to TRBD1. V gave up 10 bases and J gave up 6 bases; unmatched junction bases: 15. CDR3 size: 15 residues. Germline CDR1 and CDR2: MNHEY and SMNVEV (reference sequence). CDR3 sequence: CATREPGTGVFEQYF. The CDR3 coding sequence is TGTGCCACCAGAGAGCCCGGGACAGGGGTATTCGAGCAGTACTTC.

The gene calls are TRBV21-1 and TRBJ2-7; TRBD2 was called by the table and not checked on the DNA. TRBV21-1 is flagged as a pseudogene. CDR3 length equals 18 residues. The DNA of the CDR3 is TGTGCCAGCAGCACGGGGGGGCAAGGGGGACGTTGGAACTACGAGCAGTACTTC. Translated: CASSTGGQGGRWNYEQYF.

In its sample, this clone was seen a few times. V is TRBV7-9 and J is TRBJ1-5; tentative D call: TRBD1 (6 bases). The V end was cut by 4 bases, the J end by 4 bases, with 8 bases between. From germline, CDR1 is SEHNR and CDR2 FQNEAQ (reference sequence). This CDR3 is built from 13 residues. The CDR3 protein is CASSSQGNQPQHF. The CDR3 region has the DNA TGTGCCAGCAGCTCCCAGGGGAATCAGCCCCAGCATTTT.

The genes are TRBV28 and TRBJ2-4; TRBD2 agrees at 7 bases. The CDR3 loop spans 11 amino acids. Trimming removed 8 bases from V and 16 bases from J; junction bases left unmatched: 11. Germline-derived CDR1 and CDR2 are MDHEN and SYDVKM. Here the CDR3 DNA reads TGTGCCAGCGGGACCCGGGGAGGGCCTTACTTC. Translating it yields CASGTRGGPYF.

This chain uses TRBV5-1 with TRBJ2-5, with D tentatively TRBD2 (5 bases). The V gene lost 4 bases and the J gene lost 5 bases, with 18 bases spanning the gap. Germline-derived CDR1 and CDR2 are SGHRS and YFSETQ. The CDR3 runs to 15 residues. CDR3: CASSPSGWVRETQYF. Written as DNA, the CDR3 is TGCGCCAGCAGCCCGAGCGGATGGGTGCGGGAGACCCAGTACTTC.

The CDR3: CASSPQGGPTDTQYF. CDR3 in DNA: TGTGCCAGCAGTCCCCAGGGAGGACCCACAGATACGCAGTATTTT. V gene TRBV7-2 combines with J gene TRBJ2-3; possibly TRBD2 for D (6 bases). Deletions cut 6 bases from V and 2 bases from J, with 15 bases between. CDR1 is SGHTA, CDR2 FQGNSA, per germline. The CDR3 runs to 15 residues.

The DNA for the CDR3 is TGTGCCAGTAGTAACAGAGACTATGGCTACACCTTC. It specifies CASSNRDYGYTF. This chain uses TRBV19 with TRBJ1-2; D gene ambiguous. V was shortened by 4 bases and J by 3 bases, with 6 bases between the two germline ends. The CDR3 consists of 12 residues. CDR1 and CDR2 from the germline V gene are LNHDA and SQIVND (reference sequence).